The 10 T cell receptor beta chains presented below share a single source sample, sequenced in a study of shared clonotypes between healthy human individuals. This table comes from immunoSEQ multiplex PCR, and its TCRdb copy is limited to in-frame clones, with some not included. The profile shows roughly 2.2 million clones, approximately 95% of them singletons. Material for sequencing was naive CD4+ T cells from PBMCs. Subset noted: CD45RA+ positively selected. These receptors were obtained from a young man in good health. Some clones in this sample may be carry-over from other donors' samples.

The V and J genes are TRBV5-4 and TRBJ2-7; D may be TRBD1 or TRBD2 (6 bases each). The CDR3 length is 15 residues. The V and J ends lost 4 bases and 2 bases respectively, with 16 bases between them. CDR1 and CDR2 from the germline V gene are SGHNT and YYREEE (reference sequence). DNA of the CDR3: TGTGCCAGCAGCCCCGAGGGGGGCAGGCCCTACGAGCAGTACTTC. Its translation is CASSPEGGRPYEQYF.

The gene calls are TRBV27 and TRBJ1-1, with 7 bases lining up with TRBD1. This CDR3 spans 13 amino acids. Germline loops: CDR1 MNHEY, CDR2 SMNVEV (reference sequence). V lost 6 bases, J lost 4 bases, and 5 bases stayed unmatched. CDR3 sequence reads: CASSRQGSTEAFF. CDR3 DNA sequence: TGTGCCAGCAGCCGACAGGGCAGCACTGAAGCTTTCTTT.

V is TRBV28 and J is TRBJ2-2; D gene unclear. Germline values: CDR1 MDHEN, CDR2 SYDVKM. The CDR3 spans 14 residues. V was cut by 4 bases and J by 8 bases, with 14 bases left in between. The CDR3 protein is CASSSAPIWGELFF. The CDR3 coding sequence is TGTGCCAGCAGTTCAGCTCCTATATGGGGGGAGCTGTTTTTT.

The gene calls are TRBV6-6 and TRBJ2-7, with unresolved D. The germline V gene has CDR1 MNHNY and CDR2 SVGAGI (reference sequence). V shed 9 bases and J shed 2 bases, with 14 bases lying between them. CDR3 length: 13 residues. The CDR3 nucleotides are TGTGCCAGTCGAATGAGCACAACCTACGAGCAGTACTTC. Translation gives CASRMSTTYEQYF.

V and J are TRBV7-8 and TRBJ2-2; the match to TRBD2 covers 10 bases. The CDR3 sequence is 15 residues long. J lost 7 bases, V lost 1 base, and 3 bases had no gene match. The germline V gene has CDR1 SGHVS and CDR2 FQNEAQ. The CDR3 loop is CASSLGGLAYGELFF. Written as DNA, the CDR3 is TGTGCCAGCAGCTTAGGGGGACTAGCGTACGGGGAGCTGTTTTTT.

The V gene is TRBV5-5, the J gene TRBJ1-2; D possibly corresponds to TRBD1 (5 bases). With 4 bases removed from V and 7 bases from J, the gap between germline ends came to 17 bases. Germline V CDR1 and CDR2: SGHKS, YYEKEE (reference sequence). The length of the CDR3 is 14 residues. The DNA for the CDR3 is TGTGCCAGCAGCGTCGATTTGGCGGACACTGGCTACACCTTC. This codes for CASSVDLADTGYTF.

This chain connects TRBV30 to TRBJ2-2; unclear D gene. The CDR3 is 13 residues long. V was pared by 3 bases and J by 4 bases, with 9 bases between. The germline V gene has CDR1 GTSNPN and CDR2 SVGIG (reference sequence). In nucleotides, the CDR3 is TGTGCCTGGAGACGGCGGAGCACCGGGGAGCTGTTTTTT. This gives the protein CAWRRRSTGELFF.

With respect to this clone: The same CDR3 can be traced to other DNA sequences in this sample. Here the CDR3 reads CASRSPGQGIYEQYF. CDR3 coding DNA: TGTGCCAGCAGGTCGCCGGGACAGGGGATCTACGAGCAGTACTTC. The chain joins TRBV6-5 to TRBJ2-7, with TRBD1 identical over 10 bases. Germline CDR1 is MNHEY and CDR2 is SVGAGI. The length of the CDR3 is 15 residues. V lost 6 bases and J lost 3; bases outside the gene matches: 8.

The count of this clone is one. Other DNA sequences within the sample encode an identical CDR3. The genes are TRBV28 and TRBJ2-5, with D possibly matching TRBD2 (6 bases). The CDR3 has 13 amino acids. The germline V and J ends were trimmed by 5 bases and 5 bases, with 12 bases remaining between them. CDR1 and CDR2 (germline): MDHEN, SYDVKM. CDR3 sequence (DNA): TGTGCCAGCAGTCCCGGAGGGAGGGAGACCCAGTACTTC. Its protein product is CASSPGGRETQYF.

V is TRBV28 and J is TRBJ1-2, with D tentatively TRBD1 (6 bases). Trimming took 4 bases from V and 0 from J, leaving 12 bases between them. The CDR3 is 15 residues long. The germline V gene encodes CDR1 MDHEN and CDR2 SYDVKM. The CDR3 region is CASSSLRTANYGYTF. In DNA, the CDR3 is TGTGCCAGCAGTTCCCTTAGGACAGCTAACTATGGCTACACCTTC.